These 24 T cell receptor beta chains were sequenced from one sample in a study of T-cell memory formation after mild COVID-19. TCRdb recomputed calls from the 5' RACE reads with MiXCR, one row per CDR3 protein. The sample yields 250,000 to 300,000 distinct CDR3 sequences, roughly 18% seen once. The sequenced sample consisted of PBMCs or a T cell subset sorted from them (not recorded which). These receptors came from a man between 18 and 29 years old who had mild COVID-19 (a few samples of this study predate the infection). Cell type and time point are not known.

This clonotype was observed a handful of times. V gene TRBV5-1 combines with J gene TRBJ1-5; no definite D call. Germline-derived CDR1 and CDR2 are SGHRS and YFSETQ. Trimming removed 8 bases from V and 6 bases from J, with 12 bases in between. This CDR3 is 12 amino acids long. As DNA, the CDR3 is TGCGCCAGTTCCAGTGGTCTTCAGCCCCAGCATTTT. Encoded protein: CASSSGLQPQHF.

The chain joins TRBV28 to TRBJ2-4; D possibly uses TRBD1 or TRBD2 (6 bases each). V gave up 2 bases and J gave up 0 bases, with 17 bases separating them. CDR3 length: 18 residues. Germline V gene sequence: CDR1 MDHEN, CDR2 SYDVKM. CDR3 nucleotide sequence: TGTGCCAGCAGTTTAGCGGGCTCAGGGGAGGTAGCCAAAAACATTCAGTACTTC. This sequence encodes CASSLAGSGEVAKNIQYF.

There are a few counts of this clonotype. The chain joins TRBV4-2 to TRBJ1-2, with D possibly being TRBD1 (5 bases). V dropped 2 bases and J dropped 4 bases, with 11 bases sitting between them. Germline CDR1 LGHNA, CDR2 YNFKEQ. The CDR3 contains 14 residues. The CDR3 nucleotides read TGTGCCAGCAGCCAATGGGACGGAGTCTATGGCTACACCTTC. Translated: CASSQWDGVYGYTF.

Regarding this clonotype: A much larger clonotype is one base distant, so this may be a read error. The chain couples TRBV20-1 to TRBJ2-2; no clear D. Per germline, CDR1 DFQATT and CDR2 SNEGSKA (reference sequence). This CDR3 spans 13 amino acids. The V end was cut by 3 bases, the J end by 2 bases, with 7 bases between. The CDR3 DNA reads TGCAGTGCTAGGCACGGTAACACCGGGGAGCTGTTTTTT. Amino acids: CSARHGNTGELFF.

This rearrangement joins TRBV5-1 to TRBJ1-4; D not certain. The CDR3 consists of 13 residues. Trimming took 1 base from V and 6 from J, leaving 7 bases between them. The V gene's germline CDR1 is SGHRS and CDR2 YFSETQ. The CDR3: CASSLPPDEKLFF. The DNA of the CDR3 is TGCGCCAGCAGCTTGCCGCCTGATGAAAAACTGTTTTTT.

The chain combines TRBV4-1 with TRBJ1-4; 9 bases agree with TRBD1. From germline, CDR1 is MGHRA and CDR2 YSYEKL. This CDR3 spans 16 amino acids. After removal of 5 bases from V and 5 bases from J, the junction contained 9 bases not matched to a gene. In DNA, the CDR3 is TGCGCCAGCAGCTCCGGGACAGGGAAGGGAAATGAAAAACTGTTTTTT. This sequence encodes CASSSGTGKGNEKLFF.

The chain couples TRBV4-3 to TRBJ1-1; TRBD1 is a possible D gene (6 bases). In germline, CDR1 is LGHNA, CDR2 YSLEER. The CDR3 totals 14 residues. Trimming left V 4 bases short and J 2 bases short, with 11 bases between. The CDR3 reads CASSRNRENTEAFF. The DNA of the CDR3 is TGCGCCAGCAGCCGTAACAGGGAAAACACTGAAGCTTTCTTT.

This clonotype was seen more than once but under ten times. This chain connects TRBV7-2 to TRBJ1-5; D is unclear. Trimming stripped 0 bases from V and 7 bases from J, with 7 bases between. This CDR3 has 13 amino acids. Germline V gene lookup returns CDR1 SGHTA and CDR2 FQGNSA. The CDR3 coding sequence is TGTGCCAGCAGCTTAGCGCTTTGGCAGCCCCAGCATTTT. Protein product: CASSLALWQPQHF.

The rearrangement uses TRBV6-5 and TRBJ2-1; TRBD1 agrees at 10 bases. Germline lookup yields CDR1 MNHEY and CDR2 SVGAGI. The ends lost 9 bases at V and 3 bases at J; junction bases unmatched: 2. This CDR3 contains 13 residues. The CDR3 DNA is TGTGCCAGTGGGACAGGGGACTACAATGAGCAGTTCTTC. It is translated as CASGTGDYNEQFF.

The chain carries TRBV14 and TRBJ2-3; 7 nucleotides agree with TRBD1. Germline loops: CDR1 SGHDN, CDR2 FVKESK. CDR3 size: 16 residues. The trim removed 3 bases at V and 6 bases at J, leaving 12 bases unmatched. CDR3 nucleotides: TGTGCCAGCAGCCAGGGGACAGAGGGGGCGGCGGATACGCAGTATTTT. This translates into CASSQGTEGAADTQYF.

This clonotype was counted at least ten times. This rearrangement joins TRBV6-2 or TRBV6-3 to TRBJ2-1; the D is unclear. The CDR3 has 13 amino acids. Germline CDR1 is MNHEY and CDR2 is SVGEGT. V lost 5 bases and J 7 bases, leaving 12 bases between the germline ends. CDR3 sequence (DNA): TGTGCCAGCAGTCACCCGACTGAGAATGAGCAGTTCTTC. Amino acid sequence: CASSHPTENEQFF.

This clonotype turned up a few times. This chain uses TRBV29-1 with TRBJ2-5; no clear D. CDR1 is SQVTM, CDR2 ANQGSEA, per germline. This CDR3 is built from 13 residues. V was pared by 1 base and J by 5 bases, with 11 bases between. CDR3 nucleotides: TGCAGCGTTGAAGTGTTCGAAGGCGAGACCCAGTACTTC. Translation: CSVEVFEGETQYF.

The chain employs TRBV7-2 and TRBJ2-5; TRBD1 is a possible D gene (5 bases). The V gene's germline CDR1 is SGHTA and CDR2 FQGNSA. CDR3 length: 17 amino acids. Deletions cut 1 base from V and 2 bases from J, with 17 bases between. This CDR3 is CASSLVQGGRWQETQYF. The DNA of the CDR3 is TGTGCCAGCAGCTTAGTTCAGGGTGGGCGGTGGCAAGAGACCCAGTACTTC. The entire variable domain, with the rest obtained from reference TRBV7-2 and TRBJ2-5, is as follows: GAGVSQSPSNKVTEKGKDVELRCDPISGHTALYWYRQSLGQGLEFLIYFQGNSAPDKSGLPSDRFSAERTGGSVSTLTIQRTQQEDSAVYLCASSLVQGGRWQETQYFGPGTRLLVL.

The chain has TRBV5-1 and TRBJ2-2; 7 bases fit TRBD1. The trim removed 7 bases at V and 2 bases at J, leaving 5 bases unmatched. CDR3 length equals 14 residues. CDR1 and CDR2 from the germline V gene are SGHRS and YFSETQ. The CDR3 is CASHTGENTGELFF. As DNA, the CDR3 is TGCGCCAGCCATACAGGGGAAAACACCGGGGAGCTGTTTTTT.

V gene TRBV12-3 or TRBV12-4 combines with J gene TRBJ2-1, with 13 bases lining up with TRBD2. There are 15 residues in the CDR3. The ends lost 6 bases at V and 9 bases at J; junction bases unmatched: 8. The DNA for the CDR3 is TGTGCCAGCAGCCATACTAGCGGGGGGGACTTTGAGCAGTTCTTC. Translation: CASSHTSGGDFEQFF.

This chain connects TRBV4-3 to TRBJ2-1, with 9 bases aligning to TRBD1. The junction had 6 bases not matched to a gene; V was cut back by 0 bases and J by 6 bases. The CDR3 loop spans 16 amino acids. CDR1 is LGHNA, CDR2 YSLEER, per germline. CDR3 in DNA: TGCGCCAGCAGCCAAGATCCCGGGACAGGGTCCAATGAGCAGTTCTTC. This encodes CASSQDPGTGSNEQFF.

The table lists this clonotype with a few counts. The V gene is TRBV11-2, the J gene TRBJ1-2; D may be TRBD1 (5 bases). The V gene lost 5 bases and the J gene lost 8 bases, with 12 bases spanning the gap. The germline V gene has CDR1 SGHAT and CDR2 FQNNGV. The CDR3 runs 12 residues. The CDR3 DNA sequence: TGTGCCAGCAGCGGGGAGGGGTTCGGCTACACCTTC. Translation: CASSGEGFGYTF.

This rearrangement joins TRBV12-5 to TRBJ1-1, with 7 bases lining up with TRBD1. J was trimmed by 6 bases and V by 6 bases; bases with no gene match: 7. CDR3 size: 13 residues. The V gene's germline CDR1 is LGHNT and CDR2 FRNRAP. The chain's CDR3 is CASGGNRGPEAFF. The CDR3 coding sequence is TGTGCTAGTGGCGGGAACAGGGGACCTGAAGCTTTCTTT.

This clonotype was observed a handful of times. This chain joins TRBV6-6 and TRBJ1-5; no firm D call. Germline V gene sequence: CDR1 MNHNY, CDR2 SVGAGI (reference sequence). There are 13 residues in the CDR3. Trimming removed 1 base from V and 6 bases from J, with 7 bases in between. The CDR3 region has the DNA TGTGCCAGCAGTTACTTGGCCAGTCAGCCCCAGCATTTT. It specifies CASSYLASQPQHF.

The genes are TRBV7-8 and TRBJ1-1, with 9 bases identical to TRBD1. CDR3 length equals 16 residues. Germline trimming cut 5 bases from V and 1 base from J; bases unmatched to any gene: 8. Germline-derived CDR1 and CDR2 are SGHVS and FQNEAQ. This chain's CDR3 is CASSTNRGHGNTEAFF. CDR3 sequence (DNA): TGTGCCAGCAGCACTAACAGGGGGCACGGGAACACTGAAGCTTTCTTT.

This clonotype was detected once. The junction and the germline gene differ at one end; a read error may be behind it. The chain links TRBV7-7 to TRBJ2-5; D might be TRBD1 (5 bases). The CDR3 runs to 17 residues. Germline-derived CDR1 and CDR2 are SSHAT and FNYEAQ (reference sequence). The CDR3 region has the DNA TGTGCTAGCAGCTTTGGAGACTCCGACAGATTTAGCGAGACCCAGTACTTC. Residues: CASSFGDSDRFSETQYF.

The sample holds a few counts of this clonotype. The CDR3 protein is CASSQGGTGELFF. CDR3 nucleotide sequence: TGTGCCAGCAGCCAAGGCGGAACCGGGGAGCTGTTTTTT. The chain couples TRBV3-1 to TRBJ2-2, with D unclear. This CDR3 has 13 amino acids. V dropped 1 base and J dropped 5 bases, with 5 bases sitting between them. Germline V gene lookup returns CDR1 LGHDT and CDR2 YNNKEL (reference sequence).

This clonotype has only a few counts. The chain joins TRBV9 to TRBJ1-5; the D gene is possibly TRBD1 (5 bases). Trimming stripped 5 bases from V and 0 bases from J, with 12 bases between. CDR1 and CDR2 from the germline V gene are SGDLS and YYNGEE. The CDR3 spans 15 residues. The DNA for the CDR3 is TGTGCCAGCAGTCCCGACAGATATAGCAATCAGCCCCAGCATTTT. This codes for CASSPDRYSNQPQHF.

Only a few counts were recorded for this clonotype. The CDR3 nucleotides read TGTGCCAGCAGTTACTCGAGCAGGGGGCAGGATGGCTACACCTTC. Protein: CASSYSSRGQDGYTF. The chain combines TRBV6-5 with TRBJ1-2; 8 bases agree with TRBD1. CDR1 is MNHEY and CDR2 is SVGAGI in the germline V gene. The CDR3 covers 15 residues. The J segment lost 6 bases and the V segment lost 0 bases, leaving 6 bases of the junction unmatched.